The 10 T cell receptor beta chains reported below all come from one sample, sequenced in a study of shared clonotypes between healthy human individuals. Naive CD8 cells lacked CD45RO and underwent positive selection for CCR7, leaving out terminally differentiated effector memory CD45RA+ cells. Clones were sequenced by immunoSEQ multiplex PCR, and TCRdb holds only the in-frame ones, with some missing. The sample lists about 2.1 million clones, just over 90% seen once, with roughly 1.7% in the top ten. The sample was naive CD8+ T cells from PBMCs. The receptors originated from a man younger than 35 in good health. Some clones in this sample may be carry-over from other donors' samples.

The rearrangement uses TRBV7-9 and TRBJ1-1; TRBD1 aligns across 10 bases. V gave up 5 bases and J gave up 8 bases; unmatched junction bases: 2. Looked up from germline, CDR1 is SEHNR and CDR2 is FQNEAQ (reference sequence). This CDR3 comprises 12 residues. The CDR3 nucleotides are TGTGCCAGCAGCAGACAGGGGGCCGAAGCTTTCTTT. Amino acid sequence: CASSRQGAEAFF. Supplemented by reference TRBV7-9 and TRBJ1-1, the full variable domain reads DTGVSQNPRHKITKRGQNVTFRCDPISEHNRLYWYRQTLGQGPEFLTYFQNEAQLEKSRLLSDRFSAERPKGSFSTLEIQRTEQGDSAMYLCASSRQGAEAFFGQGTRLTVV.

This sequence joins TRBV7-9 and TRBJ1-3; the D is unclear. Germline loops: CDR1 SEHNR, CDR2 FQNEAQ (reference sequence). Trimming took off 1 base at V and 4 bases at J, with 8 bases between the two ends. The CDR3 runs to 14 residues. The CDR3 spells CASSLGITGNTIYF. DNA for the CDR3: TGTGCCAGCAGCTTAGGCATCACGGGAAACACCATATATTTT.

The table lists this clone with a count of one. CDR3 bases: TGTGCCAGCAGCTTAAAGGTGGCAGATACGCAGTATTTT. This encodes CASSLKVADTQYF. V usage is TRBV7-3 and J usage is TRBJ2-3; D unresolved. Trimming left V 1 base short and J 4 bases short, with 6 bases between. The CDR3 sequence is 13 residues long. Germline CDR1 is SGHTA and CDR2 is FQGTGA.

This rearrangement joins TRBV27 to TRBJ2-1; D gene unclear. Trimming stripped 6 bases from V and 10 bases from J, with 16 bases between. This CDR3 region has 13 residues. From germline, CDR1 is MNHEY and CDR2 SMNVEV (reference sequence). CDR3 residues: CASSQSHSFEQFF. The DNA of the CDR3 is TGTGCCAGCAGCCAAAGCCACAGCTTCGAGCAGTTCTTC.

The gene calls are TRBV28 and TRBJ2-5, with D maybe TRBD1 (6 bases). The CDR3 is 15 amino acids. Germline V CDR1 and CDR2: MDHEN, SYDVKM. Trimming left V 5 bases short and J 1 base short, with 14 bases between. DNA of the CDR3: TGTGCCAGCAGTATGTACGGACAGCTCCAAGAGACCCAGTACTTC. The encoded protein is CASSMYGQLQETQYF. Full variable domain (rest looked up from reference TRBV28 and TRBJ2-5): DVKVTQSSRYLVKRTGEKVFLECVQDMDHENMFWYRQDPGLGLRLIYFSYDVKMKEKGDIPEGYSVSREKKERFSLILESASTNQTSMYLCASSMYGQLQETQYFGPGTRLLVL.

The CDR3 sequence: CASSASGRYSYNEQFF. The DNA of the CDR3 is TGTGCCAGCAGTGCGAGCGGGAGATACTCCTACAATGAGCAGTTCTTC. The V gene is TRBV27, the J gene TRBJ2-1; 8 nucleotides match TRBD2. Looked up from germline, CDR1 is MNHEY and CDR2 is SMNVEV (reference sequence). This CDR3 has 16 residues. The V segment lost 5 bases and the J segment 0 bases; nucleotides outside the gene matches: 6.

This chain links TRBV27 with TRBJ2-3; maybe TRBD2 (5 bases). Germline V gene sequence: CDR1 MNHEY, CDR2 SMNVEV (reference sequence). The CDR3 is 13 residues long. V dropped 3 bases and J dropped 6 bases, with 10 bases sitting between them. CDR3 nucleotide sequence: TGTGCCAGCAGTTTGCCCGGCGGGGATACGCAGTATTTT. Translation gives CASSLPGGDTQYF.

The chain combines TRBV2 with TRBJ2-7, with D possibly matching TRBD2 (5 bases). Trimming cost V 4 bases and J 5 bases, with 27 bases left between them. Germline CDR1 is SNHLY and CDR2 is FYNNEI. The CDR3 is 18 residues long. The CDR3 reads CASSVSLDSRILGDEQYF. CDR3 nucleotides: TGTGCCAGCAGTGTTAGTTTGGATTCCAGGATATTGGGAGACGAGCAGTACTTC.

This chain joins TRBV30 and TRBJ2-2; 7 positions match TRBD1. Looked up from germline, CDR1 is GTSNPN and CDR2 is SVGIG (reference sequence). The CDR3 contains 15 residues. After removal of 0 bases from V and 7 bases from J, the junction contained 8 bases not matched to a gene. CDR3 region: CAWSVRGRWDGELFF. The CDR3 DNA follows: TGTGCCTGGAGTGTAAGGGGGCGATGGGACGGGGAGCTGTTTTTT.

The chain combines TRBV7-2 with TRBJ2-7, with D unresolved. The CDR3 is 12 residues long. Germline V gives CDR1 SGHTA, CDR2 FQGNSA. Trimming stripped 2 bases from V and 5 bases from J, with 7 bases between. The CDR3 DNA follows: TGTGCCAGCAGCTTACTACGGAACGAGCAGTACTTC. It yields the protein CASSLLRNEQYF.